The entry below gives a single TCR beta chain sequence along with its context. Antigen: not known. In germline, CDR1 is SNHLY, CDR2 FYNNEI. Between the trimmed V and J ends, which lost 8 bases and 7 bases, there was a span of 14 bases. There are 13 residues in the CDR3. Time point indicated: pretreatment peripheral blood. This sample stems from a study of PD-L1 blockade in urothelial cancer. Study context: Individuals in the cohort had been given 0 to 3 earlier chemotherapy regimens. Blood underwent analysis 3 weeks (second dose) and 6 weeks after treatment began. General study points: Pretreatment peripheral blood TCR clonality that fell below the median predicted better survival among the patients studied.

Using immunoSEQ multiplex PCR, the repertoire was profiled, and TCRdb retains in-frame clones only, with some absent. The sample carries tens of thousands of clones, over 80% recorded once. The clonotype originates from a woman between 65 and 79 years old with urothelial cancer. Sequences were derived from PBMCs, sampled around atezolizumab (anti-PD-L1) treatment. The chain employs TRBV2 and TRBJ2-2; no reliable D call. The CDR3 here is CASWFGFGGELFF. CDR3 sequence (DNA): TGTGCCAGCTGGTTCGGGTTTGGCGGGGAGCTGTTTTTT. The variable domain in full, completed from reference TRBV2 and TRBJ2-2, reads EPEVTQTPSHQVTQMGQEVILRCVPISNHLYFYWYRQILGQKVEFLVSFYNNEISEKSEIFDDQFSVERPDGSNFTLKIRSTKLEDSAMYFCASWFGFGGELFFGEGSRLTVL.